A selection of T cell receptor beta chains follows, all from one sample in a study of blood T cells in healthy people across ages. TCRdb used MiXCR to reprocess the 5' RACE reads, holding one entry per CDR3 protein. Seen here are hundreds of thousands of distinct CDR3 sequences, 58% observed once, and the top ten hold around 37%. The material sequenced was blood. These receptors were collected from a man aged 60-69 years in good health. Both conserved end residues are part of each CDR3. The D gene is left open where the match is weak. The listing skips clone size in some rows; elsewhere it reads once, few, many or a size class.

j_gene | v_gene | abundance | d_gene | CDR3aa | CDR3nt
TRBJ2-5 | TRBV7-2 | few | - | CASSPDGTYQETQYF | TGTGCCAGCAGCCCCGACGGGACCTACCAAGAGACCCAGTACTTC
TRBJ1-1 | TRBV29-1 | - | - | CSVEASQSTEAFF | TGCAGCGTTGAAGCCAGTCAGAGCACTGAAGCTTTCTTT
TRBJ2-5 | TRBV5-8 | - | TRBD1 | CASSSGQGAVKTQYF | TGTGCCAGCAGCTCCGGACAGGGCGCGGTAAAGACCCAGTACTTC
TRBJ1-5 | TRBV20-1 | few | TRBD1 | CSAMTRGYSNQPQHF | TGCAGTGCGATGACCAGGGGGTATAGCAATCAGCCCCAGCATTTT
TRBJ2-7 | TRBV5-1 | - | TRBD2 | CASTPGLARYEQYF | TGCGCCAGCACCCCGGGACTAGCGAGATACGAGCAGTACTTC
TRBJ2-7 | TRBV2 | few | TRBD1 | CASSGGTGPTYEQYF | TGTGCCAGCAGTGGGGGGACAGGCCCGACCTACGAGCAGTACTTC
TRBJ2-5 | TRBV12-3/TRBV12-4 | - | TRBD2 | CASSFGGTSGVETQYF | TGTGCCAGCAGTTTTGGGGGGACTAGCGGGGTGGAGACCCAGTACTTC
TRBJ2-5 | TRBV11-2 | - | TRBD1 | CASSQQTGVETQYF | TGTGCCAGCAGCCAACAAACAGGGGTAGAGACCCAGTACTTC
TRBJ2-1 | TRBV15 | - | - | CATSRDLGPGSNEQFF | TGTGCCACCAGCAGAGATCTCGGCCCTGGGAGCAATGAGCAGTTCTTC
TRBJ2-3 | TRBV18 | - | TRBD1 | CASSPQGVETNTQYF | TGTGCCAGCTCACCGCAGGGGGTAGAAACGAATACGCAGTATTTT
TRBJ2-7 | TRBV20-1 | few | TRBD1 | CSAILGTGALYEQYF | TGCAGTGCCATCTTAGGGACAGGGGCCCTCTACGAGCAGTACTTC
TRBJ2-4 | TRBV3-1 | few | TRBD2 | CASSQGSSGGTPQYF | TGTGCCAGCAGCCAGGGGTCCAGCGGGGGAACTCCGCAGTACTTC
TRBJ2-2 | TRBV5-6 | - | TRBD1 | CASSPTGVGGGELFF | TGTGCCAGCAGTCCGACAGGGGTTGGTGGCGGGGAGCTGTTTTTT
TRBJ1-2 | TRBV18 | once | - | CASSRAFGAPDGYTF | TGTGCCAGCTCACGGGCGTTTGGGGCGCCGGATGGCTACACCTTC
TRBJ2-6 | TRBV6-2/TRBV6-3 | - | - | CASSDLSGAPGANVLTF | TGTGCCAGCAGCGATTTATCAGGGGCCCCTGGGGCCAACGTCCTGACTTTC
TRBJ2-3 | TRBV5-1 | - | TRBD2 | CASSLSGLAGVDTQYF | TGCGCCAGCAGCTTATCCGGACTAGCGGGGGTAGATACGCAGTATTTT
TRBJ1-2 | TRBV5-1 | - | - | CASSLASDTSNYGYTF | TGCGCCAGCAGCTTGGCCTCGGACACCTCTAACTATGGCTACACCTTC
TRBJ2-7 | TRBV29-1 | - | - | CSVEGRGTHSEQYF | TGCAGCGTTGAGGGACGGGGTACCCACTCCGAGCAGTACTTC